This passage covers 31 T cell receptor beta chains from one sample sequenced in a study of shared clonotypes between healthy human individuals. Method: immunoSEQ multiplex PCR; TCRdb's copy keeps in-frame clones and lacks some. The sample includes around 2,100,000 clones, less than 95% of them seen just once. Naivety among CD8 cells was defined by CD45RO negativity and positive CCR7 selection, thereby excluding terminally differentiated effector memory CD45RA+ cells. The sample consisted of naive CD8+ T cells sorted from blood. These receptor sequences come from a man aged 18-30 years in good health.

This chain links TRBV29-1 with TRBJ2-1; 7 bases align to TRBD2. After removal of 3 bases from V and 4 bases from J, the junction contained 3 bases not matched to a gene. The V gene's germline CDR1 is SQVTM and CDR2 ANQGSEA. This CDR3 comprises 13 residues. CDR3 region: CSVEGLKYNEQFF. CDR3 coding DNA: TGCAGCGTTGAGGGACTAAAATACAATGAGCAGTTCTTC.

The chain couples TRBV2 to TRBJ2-7; 11 bases fit TRBD1. CDR1 SNHLY and CDR2 FYNNEI come from the germline V gene. J was trimmed by 3 bases and V by 6 bases; bases with no gene match: 7. This CDR3 has 15 residues. The CDR3 DNA is TGTGCCAGCAGGCCGGGACAGGGGGTCTTCTACGAGCAGTACTTC. Translated: CASRPGQGVFYEQYF.

V gene TRBV7-9 combines with J gene TRBJ2-1; 11 bases align to TRBD2. Germline CDR1 and CDR2: SEHNR and FQNEAQ (reference sequence). V shed 5 bases, J shed 4 bases, and the junction held 7 bases outside the gene matches. The CDR3 runs to 16 residues. DNA for the CDR3: TGTGCCAGCAGCGACGGACTAGCGGGCGAATACAATGAGCAGTTCTTC. Protein: CASSDGLAGEYNEQFF. The variable domain in full, completed from reference TRBV7-9 and TRBJ2-1, reads DTGVSQNPRHKITKRGQNVTFRCDPISEHNRLYWYRQTLGQGPEFLTYFQNEAQLEKSRLLSDRFSAERPKGSFSTLEIQRTEQGDSAMYLCASSDGLAGEYNEQFFGPGTRLTVL.

On this clone itself: Other DNA sequences in this specimen translate into the identical CDR3. This chain links TRBV28 with TRBJ2-3; tentative D call: TRBD1 (6 bases). The CDR3 runs to 14 residues. Trimming left V 4 bases short and J 1 base short, with 9 bases between. Germline loops: CDR1 MDHEN, CDR2 SYDVKM. The CDR3 sequence: CASSSAGGTDTQYF. For the CDR3, the DNA is TGTGCCAGCAGTTCCGCAGGGGGCACAGATACGCAGTATTTT. Complete variable domain (other parts from reference TRBV28 and TRBJ2-3): DVKVTQSSRYLVKRTGEKVFLECVQDMDHENMFWYRQDPGLGLRLIYFSYDVKMKEKGDIPEGYSVSREKKERFSLILESASTNQTSMYLCASSSAGGTDTQYFGPGTRLTVL.

The chain employs TRBV2 and TRBJ1-6, with 11 bases fitting TRBD1. There are 15 residues in the CDR3. Germline assignment: CDR1 SNHLY and CDR2 FYNNEI. The ends lost 7 bases at V and 2 bases at J; junction bases unmatched: 1. The CDR3 nucleotides are TGTGCCAGCATGGGACAGGGGGCCTATAATTCACCCCTCCACTTT. It is translated as CASMGQGAYNSPLHF. The full variable domain, completed using reference TRBV2 and TRBJ1-6, is EPEVTQTPSHQVTQMGQEVILRCVPISNHLYFYWYRQILGQKVEFLVSFYNNEISEKSEIFDDQFSVERPDGSNFTLKIRSTKLEDSAMYFCASMGQGAYNSPLHFGNGTRLTVT.

The J gene is TRBJ2-1, the V gene TRBV29-1; D is ambiguous. The germline CDR1 and CDR2 sequences are SQVTM and ANQGSEA. V was shortened by 1 base and J by 5 bases, with 6 bases between the two germline ends. This CDR3 contains 12 residues. This CDR3 is CSVEGRNNEQFF. For the CDR3, the DNA is TGCAGCGTTGAAGGCAGGAACAATGAGCAGTTCTTC.

This clone has a single count. The rearrangement uses TRBV19 and TRBJ1-5, with D tentatively TRBD1 (5 bases). V was trimmed by 5 bases and J by 6 bases, leaving 11 bases between them. This CDR3 spans 13 amino acids. CDR1 is LNHDA, CDR2 SQIVND, per germline (reference sequence). The CDR3 is CASSLSGIQPQHF. CDR3 bases: TGTGCCAGTAGTTTATCAGGGATTCAGCCCCAGCATTTT.

This sequence joins TRBV7-6 and TRBJ2-7; D gene uncertain. The CDR3 covers 13 residues. Between the trimmed V and J ends, which lost 0 bases and 6 bases, there was a span of 9 bases. CDR1 and CDR2 (germline): SGHVS, FNYEAQ. The chain's CDR3 is CASSLAGTSEQYF. The DNA of the CDR3 is TGTGCCAGCAGCTTAGCGGGAACGAGCGAGCAGTACTTC.

Remarks on this clone: Other DNA sequences in this specimen translate into the identical CDR3. The CDR3 coding sequence is TGTGCCAGCAGTCCACTAGCGGGAGTCTCAGATACGCAGTATTTT. It encodes CASSPLAGVSDTQYF. V and J are TRBV6-5 and TRBJ2-3; 11 positions agree with TRBD2. V trimming: 5 bases; J trimming: 4 bases; junction bases outside the gene matches: 5. The CDR3 extends over 15 amino acids. In germline, CDR1 is MNHEY, CDR2 SVGAGI.

This clone was recorded only once. The V gene is TRBV27, the J gene TRBJ2-1, with a possible D match to TRBD2 (5 bases). CDR1 and CDR2 from the germline V gene are MNHEY and SMNVEV (reference sequence). The germline V and J ends were trimmed by 7 bases and 2 bases, with 12 bases remaining between them. The CDR3 is made up of 14 amino acids. The CDR3: CASTQSGAYNEQFF. The DNA for the CDR3 is TGTGCCAGCACTCAATCCGGGGCCTACAATGAGCAGTTCTTC.

The rearrangement joins TRBV4-1 to TRBJ1-2; 10 positions match TRBD1. The germline V gene encodes CDR1 MGHRA and CDR2 YSYEKL. V lost 3 bases, J lost 3 bases, and 4 bases stayed unmatched. The CDR3 runs to 15 residues. CDR3 protein: CASSQRQGADYGYTF. Here the CDR3 DNA reads TGCGCCAGCAGCCAGAGACAGGGGGCCGACTATGGCTACACCTTC.

This rearrangement joins TRBV6-1 to TRBJ2-1; 8 positions match TRBD1. V was clipped by 6 bases and J by 4 bases; unmatched bases: 5. Germline CDR1 and CDR2: MNHNS and SASEGT. The CDR3 is made up of 14 amino acids. The CDR3 DNA follows: TGTGCCAGCAGCGACAGGGGACATTACAATGAGCAGTTCTTC. It is translated as CASSDRGHYNEQFF.

V gene TRBV6-5 combines with J gene TRBJ2-7; D gene uncertain. Trimming removed 4 bases from V and 5 bases from J, with 6 bases in between. CDR3 length: 11 residues. Germline-derived CDR1 and CDR2 are MNHEY and SVGAGI. The CDR3 region is CASSWLDEQYF. As DNA, the CDR3 is TGTGCCAGCAGTTGGCTGGACGAGCAGTACTTC.

V usage is TRBV11-2 and J usage is TRBJ2-5; D remains ambiguous. The CDR3 consists of 13 residues. Germline V gene sequence: CDR1 SGHAT, CDR2 FQNNGV. Trimming cost V 6 bases and J 4 bases, with 12 bases left between them. CDR3 amino acids: CASRFTWGETQYF. The CDR3 bases are TGTGCCAGCAGATTCACCTGGGGAGAGACCCAGTACTTC.

The V gene is TRBV7-9, the J gene TRBJ1-6; no firm D call. CDR1 and CDR2 (germline): SEHNR, FQNEAQ (reference sequence). V dropped 8 bases and J dropped 4 bases, with 12 bases sitting between them. This CDR3 is 14 amino acids long. The CDR3 sequence: CASLPEQYNSPLHF. In DNA form, the CDR3 reads TGTGCCAGCCTGCCGGAACAGTATAATTCACCCCTCCACTTT.

A note on this clone: The same CDR3 is also encoded by other DNA sequences in this sample. V is TRBV27 and J is TRBJ2-3, with no clear D. The V end lost 2 bases, the J end lost 5 bases, and 8 bases lay between the germline ends. Germline CDR1 MNHEY, CDR2 SMNVEV (reference sequence). The CDR3 length is 13 residues. The CDR3 is CASSLLGGDTQYF. The CDR3, as DNA: TGTGCCAGCAGTTTACTAGGCGGAGATACGCAGTATTTT.

This clone has only one observation. The chain employs TRBV11-2 and TRBJ2-7; 11 bases map to TRBD1. The CDR3 extends over 17 amino acids. V was clipped by 2 bases and J by 1 base; unmatched bases: 7. Looked up from germline, CDR1 is SGHAT and CDR2 is FQNNGV. The CDR3 loop reads CASSLTTRDRGSYEQYF. CDR3 bases: TGTGCCAGCAGCTTAACCACTCGGGACAGGGGGTCCTACGAGCAGTACTTC.

V gene TRBV11-2 combines with J gene TRBJ2-7; TRBD2 agrees at 10 bases. The V segment lost 3 bases and the J segment 2 bases; nucleotides outside the gene matches: 10. Germline V gene data show CDR1 as SGHAT and CDR2 as FQNNGV. CDR3 size: 17 residues. CDR3 nucleotide sequence: TGTGCCAGCAGCTTGGCTAAAGCGGGACTAGCGACCTACGAGCAGTACTTC. Translating it yields CASSLAKAGLATYEQYF.

This chain links TRBV10-2 with TRBJ2-7; 9 bases match TRBD1. Germline values: CDR1 WSHSY, CDR2 SAAADI. The CDR3 spans 14 residues. V gave up 4 bases and J gave up 5 bases; unmatched junction bases: 6. CDR3 DNA sequence: TGCGCCAGCAGTGTCTCGGGACAGGGCCACGAGCAGTACTTC. Translated: CASSVSGQGHEQYF.

The chain combines TRBV29-1 with TRBJ2-7; 9 positions agree with TRBD2. The CDR3 sequence is 13 residues long. Losses at the gene ends were 5 bases for V and 5 bases for J; bases not matched to a gene: 7. Per the germline V gene, CDR1 is SQVTM and CDR2 is ANQGSEA. CDR3 coding DNA: TGCAGCGTTATAGCGGGAGAAGTCCACGAGCAGTACTTC. As protein: CSVIAGEVHEQYF.

The rearrangement links TRBV7-9 to TRBJ2-3; D remains unclear. Trimming left V 5 bases short and J 0 bases short, with 9 bases between. The CDR3 totals 14 residues. Germline CDR1 reads SEHNR; CDR2 reads FQNEAQ (reference sequence). In nucleotides, the CDR3 is TGTGCCAGCAGCCCAGTCGTAAGCACAGATACGCAGTATTTT. The encoded protein is CASSPVVSTDTQYF. Combining the CDR3 with reference TRBV7-9 and TRBJ2-3 gives the whole variable domain DTGVSQNPRHKITKRGQNVTFRCDPISEHNRLYWYRQTLGQGPEFLTYFQNEAQLEKSRLLSDRFSAERPKGSFSTLEIQRTEQGDSAMYLCASSPVVSTDTQYFGPGTRLTVL.

Only one count was recorded for this clone. The genes are TRBV11-2 and TRBJ2-1, with 7 bases that match TRBD1. Per germline, CDR1 SGHAT and CDR2 FQNNGV. V lost 4 bases, J lost 5 bases, and 11 bases stayed unmatched. The CDR3 totals 16 residues. CDR3 coding DNA: TGTGCCAGCAGCTCACTTGACAGGGTCCGTAACAATGAGCAGTTCTTC. Its translation: CASSSLDRVRNNEQFF.

The chain links TRBV4-3 to TRBJ2-7; TRBD2 aligns across 9 bases. The CDR3 spans 18 residues. V gave up 1 base and J gave up 4 bases; unmatched junction bases: 14. Germline lookup yields CDR1 LGHNA and CDR2 YSLEER. The CDR3 sequence: CASSQVRRTSEKAYEQYF. CDR3 bases: TGCGCCAGCAGCCAAGTTCGTAGGACTAGCGAGAAGGCATACGAGCAGTACTTC.

This chain joins TRBV5-4 and TRBJ2-2; D is unclear. Trimming shortened V by 4 bases and J by 1 base, and 5 bases separated the two germline ends. This CDR3 contains 13 residues. Germline V gene lookup returns CDR1 SGHNT and CDR2 YYREEE (reference sequence). CDR3 bases: TGTGCCAGCAGCGAGCTGAACACCGGGGAGCTGTTTTTT. This sequence encodes CASSELNTGELFF.

This chain uses TRBV29-1 with TRBJ2-7; either TRBD1 or TRBD2 may fit D (5 bases each). CDR3 size: 13 residues. The V gene lost 5 bases and the J gene lost 2 bases, with 13 bases spanning the gap. Germline V gene lookup returns CDR1 SQVTM and CDR2 ANQGSEA. CDR3 sequence: CSVTGTYPYEQYF. The CDR3 nucleotides read TGCAGCGTTACCGGGACCTATCCCTACGAGCAGTACTTC.

V and J are TRBV6-5 and TRBJ1-2; D ambiguous. The V gene's germline CDR1 is MNHEY and CDR2 SVGAGI. Trimming removed 7 bases from V and 2 bases from J, with 11 bases in between. The CDR3 runs to 13 residues. The CDR3 loop is CASTVSPNYGYTF. CDR3 coding DNA: TGTGCCAGCACGGTCAGCCCAAACTATGGCTACACCTTC.

The CDR3 reads CASSLPGQGAGEQYF. The CDR3 region has the DNA TGTGCCAGCAGCCTACCGGGACAGGGGGCGGGGGAGCAGTACTTC. This sequence joins TRBV7-8 and TRBJ2-7, with 12 bases matching TRBD1. The CDR3 is made up of 15 amino acids. V shed 5 bases and J 7 bases; nucleotides not matched to a gene: 9. Looked up from germline, CDR1 is SGHVS and CDR2 is FQNEAQ.

For this clone: Other DNA sequences in this sample translate to the same CDR3. The rearrangement links TRBV6-6 to TRBJ2-7, with D possibly matching TRBD1 (5 bases). This CDR3 is built from 14 residues. CDR1 and CDR2 (germline): MNHNY, SVGAGI (reference sequence). V lost 0 bases, J lost 0 bases, and 6 bases lay in between. The CDR3 DNA follows: TGTGCCAGCAGTTACTCTGGGGCCTCCTACGAGCAGTACTTC. Protein sequence: CASSYSGASYEQYF.

This sequence joins TRBV30 and TRBJ2-7; D not certain. Germline-derived CDR1 and CDR2 are GTSNPN and SVGIG (reference sequence). The CDR3 length is 13 residues. V gave up 0 bases and J gave up 3 bases, with 9 bases separating them. The CDR3: CAWSVRGYYEQYF. The CDR3 nucleotides read TGTGCCTGGAGTGTACGAGGCTACTACGAGCAGTACTTC.

This clone was recorded a few times. This sample includes further DNA sequences coding for the same CDR3. CDR3 sequence reads: CASSVEGQGTDTQYF. The CDR3 nucleotides read TGTGCCAGCAGCGTAGAGGGACAGGGGACAGATACGCAGTATTTT. This chain links TRBV9 with TRBJ2-3; 10 nucleotides align to TRBD1. Germline-derived CDR1 and CDR2 are SGDLS and YYNGEE. V shed 0 bases, J shed 3 bases, and the junction held 1 base outside the gene matches. The CDR3 length is 15 residues.

The chain is built from TRBV27 and TRBJ2-3; a possible D gene is TRBD2 (6 bases). Germline CDR1 is MNHEY and CDR2 is SMNVEV (reference sequence). The CDR3 has 15 amino acids. V was cut by 4 bases and J by 0 bases, with 11 bases left in between. CDR3 nucleotide sequence: TGTGCCAGCAGTTCGGGGGTCTCTAGCACAGATACGCAGTATTTT. This encodes CASSSGVSSTDTQYF.